This TCR beta chain was profiled in a study of T cell responses to AZD1222 COVID-19 vaccine. In its sample, this clone was seen once. Its matching antigen is unknown. Notes on the study in general: Across the whole spike, CD4 TCRs peaked at regions 160-218 and 743-854.

Produced via immunoSEQ multiplex PCR; TCRdb's table is partial and in-frame only. The table has about 130,000 clones, 80% to 95% seen once. Material: peripheral blood, obtained on day 0 of AZD1222 vaccination. This TCR came from an adult in good health.

DNA for the CDR3: TGTGCCAGCTCACCTGGTATGGATACGCAGTATTTT. It specifies CASSPGMDTQYF. This chain joins TRBV18 and TRBJ2-3, with D unclear. Germline values: CDR1 KGHSH, CDR2 LQKENI. The CDR3 length is 12 residues. The germline V and J ends were trimmed by 3 bases and 6 bases, with 7 bases remaining between them.